The text below deals with one TCR beta chain. V was pared by 5 bases and J by 3 bases, with 11 bases between. CDR3 length: 13 amino acids. Germline V lookup: CDR1 LGHNA, CDR2 YNFKEQ. The data originate from a study of shared clonotypes between healthy human individuals. An even split of each subset's genomic DNA across several immunoSEQ plates was performed. Roughly 30,000 T cell genomes, or roughly 320 ng DNA, went into unsorted PBMC replicate PCRs. In the original processing: Quality scores were absent from the junction-only immunoSEQ sequences, so filtering differed. Sequencing used immunoSEQ multiplex PCR; TCRdb keeps in-frame clones, though not all of them. The V and J calls and clone size come from that table; D and trimming were worked out from the DNA. The sample consists of about 470,000 clones, 70% to 80% of them appearing once. Genomic DNA for unsorted samples was obtained from around 94 million PBMCs.

The TCR comes from a woman between 35 and 50 years old in good health. Some clones in this sample may be carry-over from other donors' samples. Sequenced: PBMCs. This chain links TRBV4-2 with TRBJ2-7; no clear D. CDR3 nucleotide sequence: TGTGCCAGCAGCTTAGGTGATGGCTACGAGCAGTACTTC. Amino acid sequence: CASSLGDGYEQYF.